This is a list of T cell receptor beta chains from one sample in a study of T cell clonotyping in hematopoietic cell transplantation. The table came from immunoSEQ multiplex PCR; TCRdb's copy has only in-frame clones and leaves some out. The sample yields approximately 44,000 clones, roughly 85% seen once. The source was peripheral blood mononuclear cells, collected before stem cell transplant. Receptors were obtained from a man in his sixties with acute myeloid leukemia. Some clones in this sample may be carry-over from other donors' samples. Both conserved end residues are part of each CDR3. The order of the fields is V gene, J gene, CDR3 protein.

TRBV7-3,TRBJ2-2,CASSLTGQGELFF
TRBV7-6,TRBJ2-7,CASSAGGEQYF
TRBV11-2,TRBJ1-6,CASSRDRGYNSPLHF
TRBV7-2,TRBJ2-7,CASSSVVPYEQYF
TRBV6-5,TRBJ2-7,CASRPTGRYEQYF
TRBV4-2,TRBJ2-5,CASSQTLTQETQYF
TRBV19,TRBJ2-3,CASSKYGGDTQYF
TRBV23-1,TRBJ2-2,CASRPVPGELFF
TRBV5-6,TRBJ2-5,CASSFGGLETQYF
TRBV7-9,TRBJ1-2,CASTPLDKDYGYTF
TRBV10-3,TRBJ2-7,CAISASQPGVGEQYF
TRBV19,TRBJ1-2,CASSRLGTPNYGYTF
TRBV19,TRBJ1-5,CASSAGQGASQPQHF
TRBV7-9,TRBJ1-4,CASSFGQGFEKLFF
TRBV6-8,TRBJ2-7,CASRATGRPSYEQYF
TRBV27,TRBJ2-3,CASTYPNSDTQYF